This TCR beta chain stems from a study of control samples from healthy donors and cancer patients. This CDR3 region has 17 residues. Method: immunoSEQ multiplex PCR; TCRdb's copy keeps in-frame clones and lacks some. The sample consists of roughly 180,000 clones, around 92% of them appearing once. Input material: blood. The J gene is TRBJ1-4, the V gene TRBV21-1; the listed D gene, TRBD1, was not tested against the DNA. TRBV21-1 is deemed a pseudogene. The receptor was isolated from a woman in her forties in good health. As DNA, the CDR3 is TGTGCCAGCAGCACTTGGACAGGGGGTTCAACTAATGAAAAACTGTTTTTT. This gives the protein CASSTWTGGSTNEKLFF.